These 12 T cell receptor beta chains were all obtained from the same sample, sequenced in a study of T cell responses to AZD1222 COVID-19 vaccine. Using immunoSEQ multiplex PCR, the repertoire was profiled, and TCRdb retains in-frame clones only, with some absent. The table has 100,000 to 150,000 clones, under 90% seen once; the top ten hold around 24%. Specimen: peripheral blood, collected on day 0 of AZD1222 vaccination. The receptors derive from an adult in good health.

This chain links TRBV4-3 with TRBJ2-7; weak D call: TRBD1 (5 bases). The CDR3 is made up of 15 amino acids. V was cut by 0 bases and J by 0 bases, with 9 bases left in between. Germline V lookup: CDR1 LGHNA, CDR2 YSLEER. The DNA for the CDR3 is TGCGCCAGCAGCCAAGATGACAGAAACTCCTACGAGCAGTACTTC. The encoded protein is CASSQDDRNSYEQYF.

The J gene is TRBJ1-5, the V gene TRBV28; maybe TRBD1 (6 bases). CDR1 and CDR2 from the germline V gene are MDHEN and SYDVKM. The V gene lost 4 bases and the J gene lost 0 bases, with 13 bases spanning the gap. The CDR3 has 16 residues. The CDR3 DNA reads TGTGCCAGCAGTTCCCCGACAGGACGTAGCAATCAGCCCCAGCATTTT. Its protein product is CASSSPTGRSNQPQHF.

J is TRBJ1-6 and V is TRBV7-3; TRBD1 aligns across 7 bases. The J segment lost 8 bases and the V segment lost 4 bases, leaving 5 bases of the junction unmatched. The germline V gene encodes CDR1 SGHTA and CDR2 FQGTGA. This CDR3 is built from 14 residues. In nucleotides, the CDR3 is TGTGCCAGCAGCTCGGGACAGAATTATTCACCCCTCCACTTT. Its protein product is CASSSGQNYSPLHF. The entire variable domain, with the rest obtained from reference TRBV7-3 and TRBJ1-6, is as follows: GAGVSQTPSNKVTEKGKYVELRCDPISGHTALYWYRQSLGQGPEFLIYFQGTGAADDSGLPNDRFFAVRPEGSVSTLKIQRTERGDSAVYLCASSSGQNYSPLHFGNGTRLTVT.

The chain couples TRBV23-1 to TRBJ2-7, with a tentative D call TRBD1 (6 bases). TRBV23-1 counts as an open reading frame of uncertain function. The CDR3 covers 19 residues. Trimming removed 2 bases at V and 1 base at J, with 24 bases between. For the CDR3, the DNA is TGCGCCAGCAGTCAACCAACACTCCCAGGGACACCGGGTTCCTACGAGCAGTACTTC. It encodes CASSQPTLPGTPGSYEQYF.

The chain has TRBV11-3 and TRBJ1-6, with TRBD1 as a possible D gene (5 bases). The CDR3 has 18 amino acids. CDR1 and CDR2 from the germline V gene are SGHNT and YENEEA. Trimming removed 5 bases from V and 7 bases from J, with 24 bases in between. The DNA for the CDR3 is TGTGCCAGCAGCAACCACCCAGGTGGGGGGGAAGAGAATTCACCCCTCCACTTT. Its protein product is CASSNHPGGGEENSPLHF.

The chain has TRBV27 and TRBJ1-1; D remains unclear. The CDR3 runs 13 residues. The V end was cut by 8 bases, the J end by 0 bases, with 10 bases between. From germline, CDR1 is MNHEY and CDR2 SMNVEV (reference sequence). CDR3 protein: CASRRYMNTEAFF. CDR3 in DNA: TGTGCCAGCCGCAGGTACATGAACACTGAAGCTTTCTTT.

Only a few counts were recorded for this clone. This chain links TRBV11-3 with TRBJ1-1; D is ambiguous. Germline CDR1 SGHNT, CDR2 YENEEA. Trimming shortened V by 2 bases and J by 5 bases, and 9 bases separated the two germline ends. The CDR3 has 13 residues. CDR3 sequence (DNA): TGTGCCAGCAGCTTAAACGGGGAGACTGAAGCTTTCTTT. Protein: CASSLNGETEAFF.

CDR3: CASSSTSGGPDEQFF. The CDR3 DNA is TGTGCCAGCAGCTCTACTAGCGGGGGGCCGGATGAGCAGTTCTTC. The V and J genes are TRBV9 and TRBJ2-1; TRBD2 matches 12 bases. Germline V gives CDR1 SGDLS, CDR2 YYNGEE. The CDR3 length is 15 residues. J gave up 8 bases and V 4 bases, and 7 bases lay outside the gene matches.

The V gene is TRBV9, the J gene TRBJ1-5; D possibly corresponds to TRBD1 (6 bases). CDR1 and CDR2 (germline): SGDLS, YYNGEE. V was pared by 4 bases and J by 7 bases, with 18 bases between. The CDR3 runs 15 residues. CDR3 residues: CASSPEGGELQPQHF. CDR3 in DNA: TGTGCCAGCAGCCCGGAGGGGGGCGAGTTACAGCCCCAGCATTTT.

The chain joins TRBV19 to TRBJ1-1; 8 nucleotides line up with TRBD1. V shed 6 bases and J 0 bases; nucleotides not matched to a gene: 6. This CDR3 contains 15 residues. Germline V gene data show CDR1 as LNHDA and CDR2 as SQIVND (reference sequence). CDR3 in amino acids: CASRRTGGLNTEAFF. The DNA for the CDR3 is TGTGCCAGTAGGAGAACAGGGGGGTTGAACACTGAAGCTTTCTTT.

This sequence joins TRBV5-1 and TRBJ1-2, with 7 positions matching TRBD1. The V gene's germline CDR1 is SGHRS and CDR2 YFSETQ. The CDR3 is made up of 14 amino acids. With V trimmed by 3 bases and J by 4 bases, 6 bases remained unmatched. The CDR3 nucleotides read TGCGCCAGCAGCTGGGCCCGGGACAGCTATGGCTACACCTTC. Protein: CASSWARDSYGYTF.

This chain links TRBV29-1 with TRBJ1-2; D gene ambiguous. V dropped 3 bases and J dropped 4 bases, with 12 bases sitting between them. Germline V gene lookup returns CDR1 SQVTM and CDR2 ANQGSEA. The CDR3 totals 13 residues. CDR3 bases: TGCAGCGTTGACGGGCAGACTGGCTATGGCTACACCTTC. Protein: CSVDGQTGYGYTF. Combining the CDR3 with reference TRBV29-1 and TRBJ1-2 gives the whole variable domain SAVISQKPSRDICQRGTSLTIQCQVDSQVTMMFWYRQQPGQSLTLIATANQGSEATYESGFVIDKFPISRPNLTFSTLTVSNMSPEDSSIYLCSVDGQTGYGYTFGSGTRLTVV.